Below, 10 T cell receptor beta chains from the same sample are listed, as sequenced in a study of T cells in women clearing cervical HPV infection. Produced via immunoSEQ multiplex PCR; TCRdb's table is partial and in-frame only. The table for this sample gives 10,000 to 15,000 clones. Sequencing was done on a sample of blood buffy coat. The receptors were gathered from a woman aged 18-70 years with a cervical HPV16 infection that either progressed to CIN3+ or cleared (not recorded which).

Frequency places this clone as medium-sized (0.01 to 0.1%). The read ends 3 residues early relative to the CDR3; the germline J gene fills the gap. The J gene is TRBJ2-1, the V gene TRBV18; possibly TRBD2 for D (6 bases). The CDR3 totals 16 residues. V lost 3 bases, J lost 3 bases, and 15 bases lay in between. Per the germline V gene, CDR1 is KGHSH and CDR2 is LQKENI. This chain's CDR3 is CASSPSRVADYNEQFF. The sequenced CDR3 bases are TGTGCCAGCTCACCCTCCAGGGTAGCGGACTACAATGAG.

Turning to this clone: The read terminates 3 residues before the CDR3 end, so the remaining end is supplied by the germline J gene. This chain connects TRBV30 to TRBJ2-1; the match to TRBD2 covers 8 bases. The germline gives CDR1 GTSNPN, CDR2 SVGIG (reference sequence). The CDR3 covers 13 residues. V lost 0 bases to trimming and J lost 7 bases; unmatched junction nucleotides: 2. CDR3 DNA, as far as it was read: TGTGCCTGGAGTGTAAGCGGGGGTAATGAG. This gives the protein CAWSVSGGNE. The full CDR3 sequence reads CAWSVSGGNEQFF.

A word on this clone: The DNA ends 3 residues before the CDR3 does, and the rest of the CDR3 is filled in from the germline J gene. V is TRBV7-9 and J is TRBJ1-4, with a weak D call TRBD1 (6 bases). The CDR3 spans 13 residues. Germline V gene sequence: CDR1 SEHNR, CDR2 FQNEAQ (reference sequence). V shed 5 bases and J shed 8 bases, with 12 bases lying between them. CDR3 DNA, as far as it was read: TGTGCCAGCAGCCCCAATAGGGGGGAAAAA. Translation: CASSPNRGEK. The entire CDR3 reads CASSPNRGEKLFF.

As for this clone: The read finishes 3 residues shy of the CDR3 end, and the germline J gene is used to complete it. This rearrangement joins TRBV5-1 to TRBJ2-7, with a tentative D call TRBD2 (7 bases). Trimming took off 7 bases at V and 0 bases at J, with 20 bases between the two ends. CDR3 length equals 16 residues. CDR1 and CDR2 (germline): SGHRS, YFSETQ. The sequenced part of the CDR3 DNA is TGCGCCAGCTCCCTCGGGGGGCGGTCGGGCTCCTACGAG. It yields the protein CASSLGGRSGSYE. The entire CDR3 protein is CASSLGGRSGSYEQYF. Full variable domain (remainder filled in from reference TRBV5-1 and TRBJ2-7): KAGVTQTPRYLIKTRGQQVTLSCSPISGHRSVSWYQQTPGQGLQFLFEYFSETQRNKGNFPGRFSGRQFSNSRSEMNVSTLELGDSALYLCASSLGGRSGSYEQYFGPGTRLTVT.

As to this clone: The read finishes 3 residues shy of the CDR3 end, and the germline J gene is used to complete it. The rearrangement links TRBV20-1 to TRBJ2-1; TRBD1 matches 9 bases. The germline gives CDR1 DFQATT, CDR2 SNEGSKA (reference sequence). The length of the CDR3 is 13 residues. The J segment lost 5 bases and the V segment lost 7 bases, leaving 6 bases of the junction unmatched. The CDR3 here is CSVAGQGNNEQFF. The part of the CDR3 DNA that was read is TGCAGTGTCGCGGGACAGGGCAACAATGAG.

Comment on this clone: The CDR3 end is not reached by the read, which stops 3 residues before it; the germline J gene fills it in. This chain uses TRBV5-6 with TRBJ1-1; no definite D call. CDR1 and CDR2 from the germline V gene are SGHDT and YYEEEE. The CDR3 runs to 15 residues. V lost 5 bases and J 1 base, leaving 15 bases between the germline ends. The CDR3: CASRTARVSNTEAFF. Partial CDR3 DNA: TGTGCCAGCAGGACGGCACGGGTTTCGAACACTGAA.

As concerns this clone: The read ends 3 residues early relative to the CDR3; the germline J gene fills the gap. V and J are TRBV7-9 and TRBJ2-5; D is uncertain. In germline, CDR1 is SEHNR, CDR2 FQNEAQ (reference sequence). Trimming took 5 bases from V and 5 from J, leaving 6 bases between them. This CDR3 has 11 residues. This chain's CDR3 is CASSPRETQYF. Partial CDR3 DNA: TGTGCCAGCAGCCCACGGGAGACC.

Incomplete CDR3 DNA: TGCGCCAGCAGCCAAGGCTCTCAGGGCCTCTTCAATCAGCCC. Its protein product is CASSQGSQGLFNQP. The CDR3 as a whole reads CASSQGSQGLFNQPQHF. The J gene is TRBJ1-5, the V gene TRBV4-1; D is perhaps TRBD1 (5 bases). Read sequence stops 3 residues before the CDR3 end, and the germline J gene provides the missing end. Between the trimmed V and J ends, which lost 1 base and 3 bases, there was a span of 16 bases. The CDR3 has 17 residues. From germline, CDR1 is MGHRA and CDR2 YSYEKL.

Judged by frequency, this clone is medium-sized. The CDR3 end is not reached by the read, which stops 3 residues before it; the germline J gene fills it in. V usage is TRBV18 and J usage is TRBJ2-4; tentative D call: TRBD2 (6 bases). Trimming cost V 3 bases and J 0 bases, with 9 bases left between them. Germline loops: CDR1 KGHSH, CDR2 LQKENI. CDR3 length equals 15 residues. CDR3 DNA (partial): TGTGCCAGCTCACCTGCGGGACTAGCCAAAAACATT. Residues: CASSPAGLAKNI. The CDR3 in its entirety is CASSPAGLAKNIQYF.

Turning to this clone: The read ends 3 residues shy of where the CDR3 ends; the end is completed using the germline J gene. This chain connects TRBV5-1 to TRBJ1-2; D is perhaps TRBD1 (6 bases). CDR1 SGHRS and CDR2 YFSETQ come from the germline V gene. The CDR3 runs 17 residues. The part of the CDR3 DNA that was read is TGCGCCAGCAGCTTGGGACTAGCGGGGGGGCTCCAAGAGACC. It yields the protein CASSLGLAGGLQET. The entire CDR3 protein is CASSLGLAGGLQETYTF.